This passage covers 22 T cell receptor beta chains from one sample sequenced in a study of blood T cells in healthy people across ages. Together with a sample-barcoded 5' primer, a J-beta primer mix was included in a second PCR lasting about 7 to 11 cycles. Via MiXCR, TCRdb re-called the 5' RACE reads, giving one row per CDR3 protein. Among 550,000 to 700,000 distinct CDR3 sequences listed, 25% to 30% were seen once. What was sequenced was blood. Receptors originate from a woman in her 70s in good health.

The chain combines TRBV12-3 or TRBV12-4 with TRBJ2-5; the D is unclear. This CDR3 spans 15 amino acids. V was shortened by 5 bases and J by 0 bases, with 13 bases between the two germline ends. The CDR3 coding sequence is TGTGCCAGCAGTCCAAGCACTGGGTACCAAGAGACCCAGTACTTC. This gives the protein CASSPSTGYQETQYF.

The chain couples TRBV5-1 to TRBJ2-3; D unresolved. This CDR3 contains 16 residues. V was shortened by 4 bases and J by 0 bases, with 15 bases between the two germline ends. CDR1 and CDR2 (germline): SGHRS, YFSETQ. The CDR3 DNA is TGCGCCAGCAGCCTGGCCGGTATGGGTAGCACAGATACGCAGTATTTT. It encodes CASSLAGMGSTDTQYF.

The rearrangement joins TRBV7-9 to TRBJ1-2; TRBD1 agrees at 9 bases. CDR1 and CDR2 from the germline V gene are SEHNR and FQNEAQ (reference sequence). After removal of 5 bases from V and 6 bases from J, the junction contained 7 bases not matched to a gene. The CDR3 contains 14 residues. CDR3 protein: CASSPTGGLDGYTF. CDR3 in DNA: TGTGCCAGCAGCCCCACAGGGGGCCTCGATGGCTACACCTTC.

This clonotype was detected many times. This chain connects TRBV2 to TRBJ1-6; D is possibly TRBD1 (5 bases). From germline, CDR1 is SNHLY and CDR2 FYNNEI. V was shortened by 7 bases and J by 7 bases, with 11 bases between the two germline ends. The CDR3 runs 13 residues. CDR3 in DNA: TGTGCCAGCAAGACAGCGGAGAATTCACCCCTCCACTTT. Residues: CASKTAENSPLHF.

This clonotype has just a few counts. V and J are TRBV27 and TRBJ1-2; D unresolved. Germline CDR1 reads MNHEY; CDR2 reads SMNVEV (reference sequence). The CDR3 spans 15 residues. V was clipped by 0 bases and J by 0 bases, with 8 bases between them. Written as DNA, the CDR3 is TGTGCCAGCAGTTTATCGTCCACAGCTAACTATGGCTACACCTTC. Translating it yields CASSLSSTANYGYTF.

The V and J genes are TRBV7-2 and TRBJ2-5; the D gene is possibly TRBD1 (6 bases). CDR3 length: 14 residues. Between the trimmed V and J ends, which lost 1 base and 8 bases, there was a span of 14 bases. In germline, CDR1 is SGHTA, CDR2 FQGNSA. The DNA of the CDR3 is TGTGCCAGCAGCTTAGGGGTGGGGGCAGACACCCAGTACTTC. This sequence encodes CASSLGVGADTQYF. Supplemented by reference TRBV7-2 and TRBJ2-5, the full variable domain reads GAGVSQSPSNKVTEKGKDVELRCDPISGHTALYWYRQSLGQGLEFLIYFQGNSAPDKSGLPSDRFSAERTGGSVSTLTIQRTQQEDSAVYLCASSLGVGADTQYFGPGTRLLVL.

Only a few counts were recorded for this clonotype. CDR3 coding DNA: TGTGCCATCAGTGATAGCAGGACTAGCACAGATACGCAGTATTTT. Its protein product is CAISDSRTSTDTQYF. V gene TRBV10-3 combines with J gene TRBJ2-3; weak D call: TRBD2 (5 bases). CDR3 size: 15 residues. The V and J ends lost 3 bases and 0 bases respectively, with 10 bases between them. Germline V gene sequence: CDR1 ENHRY, CDR2 SYGVKD.

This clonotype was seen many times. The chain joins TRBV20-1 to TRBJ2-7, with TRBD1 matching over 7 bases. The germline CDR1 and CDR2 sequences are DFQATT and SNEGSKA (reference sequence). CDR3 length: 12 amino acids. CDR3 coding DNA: TGCAGCGCCGGACAGGATTCCTACGAGCAGTACTTC. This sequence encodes CSAGQDSYEQYF.

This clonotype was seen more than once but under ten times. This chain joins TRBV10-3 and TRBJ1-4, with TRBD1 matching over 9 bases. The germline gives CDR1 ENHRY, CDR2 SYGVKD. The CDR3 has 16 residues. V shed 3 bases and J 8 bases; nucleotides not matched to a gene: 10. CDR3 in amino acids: CAISDDIGTGLEKLFF. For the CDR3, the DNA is TGTGCCATCAGTGATGACATCGGGACAGGGCTCGAAAAACTGTTTTTT.

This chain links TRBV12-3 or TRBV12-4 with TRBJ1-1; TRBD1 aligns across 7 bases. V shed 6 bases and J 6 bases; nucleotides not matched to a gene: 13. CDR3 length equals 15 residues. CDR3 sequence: CASRPGGLSPAEAFF. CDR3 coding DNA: TGTGCCAGCAGACCAGGGGGACTTTCCCCTGCTGAAGCTTTCTTT.

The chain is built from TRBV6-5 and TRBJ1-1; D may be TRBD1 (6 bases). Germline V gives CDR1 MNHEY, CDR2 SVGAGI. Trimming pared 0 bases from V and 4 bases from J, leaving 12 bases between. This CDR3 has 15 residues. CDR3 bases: TGTGCCAGCAGTTACTCAATACAGGGTACCACTGAAGCTTTCTTT. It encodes CASSYSIQGTTEAFF.

CDR3 nucleotide sequence: TGTGCCAGCAGCCAAGCGGGGGGCCCCCCGGTGGAAAAACTGTTTTTT. It translates to CASSQAGGPPVEKLFF. V usage is TRBV4-2 and J usage is TRBJ1-4; TRBD1 might be the D (6 bases). This CDR3 is built from 16 residues. CDR1 and CDR2 (germline): LGHNA, YNFKEQ. Deletions cut 1 base from V and 8 bases from J, with 17 bases between.

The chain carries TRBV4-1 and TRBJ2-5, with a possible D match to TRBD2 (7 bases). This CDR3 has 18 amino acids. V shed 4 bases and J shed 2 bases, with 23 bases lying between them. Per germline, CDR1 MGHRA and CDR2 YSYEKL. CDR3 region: CASSPYAGGQRIQETQYF. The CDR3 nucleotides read TGCGCCAGCAGCCCGTATGCCGGGGGGCAACGAATTCAAGAGACCCAGTACTTC.

DNA for the CDR3: TGCAGTGCTAGAGCTAACGGGGGGGCGAGCGGCTACACCTTC. This codes for CSARANGGASGYTF. The rearrangement joins TRBV20-1 to TRBJ1-2; D may be TRBD1 (6 bases). The CDR3 covers 14 residues. The V gene's germline CDR1 is DFQATT and CDR2 SNEGSKA (reference sequence). Trimming took off 1 base at V and 8 bases at J, with 17 bases between the two ends.

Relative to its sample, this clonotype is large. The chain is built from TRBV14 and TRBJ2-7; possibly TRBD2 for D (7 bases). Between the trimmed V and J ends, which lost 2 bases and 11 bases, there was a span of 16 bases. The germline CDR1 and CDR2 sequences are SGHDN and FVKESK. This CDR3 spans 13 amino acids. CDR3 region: CASSQSPGGVEYF. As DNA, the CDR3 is TGTGCCAGCAGCCAATCACCGGGGGGCGTGGAGTACTTC.

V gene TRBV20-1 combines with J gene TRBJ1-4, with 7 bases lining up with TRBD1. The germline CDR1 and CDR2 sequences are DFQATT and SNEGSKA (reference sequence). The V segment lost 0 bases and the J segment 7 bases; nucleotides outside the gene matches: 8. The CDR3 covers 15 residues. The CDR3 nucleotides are TGCAGTGCTAGAGATTTGGCAGGGGGGAGTGAAAAACTGTTTTTT. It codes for CSARDLAGGSEKLFF.

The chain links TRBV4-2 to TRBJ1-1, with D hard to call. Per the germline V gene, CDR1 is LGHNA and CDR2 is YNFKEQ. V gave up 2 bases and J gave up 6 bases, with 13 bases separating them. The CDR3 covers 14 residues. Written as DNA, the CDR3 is TGTGCCAGCAGCCAAAATGGGAGGGAGCCTGAAGCTTTCTTT. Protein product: CASSQNGREPEAFF.

The CDR3 loop reads CSARDSQRDTDTQYF. CDR3 in DNA: TGCAGTGCTAGAGATTCTCAGCGGGACACAGATACGCAGTATTTT. The chain joins TRBV20-1 to TRBJ2-3, with 7 bases fitting TRBD2. The CDR3 has 15 residues. Germline trimming cut 0 bases from V and 2 bases from J; bases unmatched to any gene: 5. Looked up from germline, CDR1 is DFQATT and CDR2 is SNEGSKA (reference sequence).

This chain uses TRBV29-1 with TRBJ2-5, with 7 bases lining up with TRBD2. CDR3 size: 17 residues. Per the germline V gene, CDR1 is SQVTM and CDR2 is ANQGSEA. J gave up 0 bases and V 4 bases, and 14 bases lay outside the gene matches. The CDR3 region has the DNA TGCAGCGTTGGGGGGGGAAACTCTAATCAGTACCAAGAGACCCAGTACTTC. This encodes CSVGGGNSNQYQETQYF.

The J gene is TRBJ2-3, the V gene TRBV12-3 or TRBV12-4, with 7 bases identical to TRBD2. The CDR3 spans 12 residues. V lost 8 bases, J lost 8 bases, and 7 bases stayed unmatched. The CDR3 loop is CASQVGRATQYF. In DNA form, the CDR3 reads TGTGCCAGCCAGGTGGGGAGGGCTACGCAGTATTTT.

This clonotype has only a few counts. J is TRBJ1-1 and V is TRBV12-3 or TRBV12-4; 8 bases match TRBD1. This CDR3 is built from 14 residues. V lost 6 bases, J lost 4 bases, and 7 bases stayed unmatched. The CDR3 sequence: CASRSQGASTEAFF. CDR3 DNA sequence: TGTGCCAGCAGGAGTCAGGGGGCGTCCACTGAAGCTTTCTTT.

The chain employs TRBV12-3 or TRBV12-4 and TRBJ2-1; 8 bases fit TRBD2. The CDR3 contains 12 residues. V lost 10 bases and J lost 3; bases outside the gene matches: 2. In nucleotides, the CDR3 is TGTGCCATTCGGGGGGGCTACAATGAGCAGTTCTTC. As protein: CAIRGGYNEQFF.